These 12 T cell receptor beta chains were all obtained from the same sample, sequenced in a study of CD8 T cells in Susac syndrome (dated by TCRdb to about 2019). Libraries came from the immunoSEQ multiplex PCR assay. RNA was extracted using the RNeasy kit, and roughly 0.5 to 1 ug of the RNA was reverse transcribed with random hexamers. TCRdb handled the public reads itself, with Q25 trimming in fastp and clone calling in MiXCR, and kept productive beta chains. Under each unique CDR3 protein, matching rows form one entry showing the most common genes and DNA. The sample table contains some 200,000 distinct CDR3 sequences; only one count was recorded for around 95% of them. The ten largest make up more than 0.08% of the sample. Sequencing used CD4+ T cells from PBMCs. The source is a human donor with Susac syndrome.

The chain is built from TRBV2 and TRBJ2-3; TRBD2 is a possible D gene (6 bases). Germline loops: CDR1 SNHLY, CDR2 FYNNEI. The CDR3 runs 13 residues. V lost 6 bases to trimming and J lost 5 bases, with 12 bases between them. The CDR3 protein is CASSYRELDTQYF. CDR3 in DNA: TGTGCCAGCAGCTACCGGGAGCTAGATACGCAGTATTTT.

DNA for the CDR3: TGCAGCGTTGGGATGTTCGGCGGGGGCCCCCCGACAGATACGCAGTATTTT. Residues: CSVGMFGGGPPTDTQYF. The gene calls are TRBV29-1 and TRBJ2-3, with D tentatively TRBD2 (7 bases). This CDR3 region has 17 residues. Germline loops: CDR1 SQVTM, CDR2 ANQGSEA. V lost 4 bases and J lost 3, with 23 bases in between.

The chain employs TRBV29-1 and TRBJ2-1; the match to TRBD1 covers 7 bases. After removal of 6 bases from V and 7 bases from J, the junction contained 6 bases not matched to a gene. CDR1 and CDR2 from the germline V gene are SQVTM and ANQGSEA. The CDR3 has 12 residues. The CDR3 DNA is TGCAGCGTAGACAGGGTTGTAAATGAGCAGTTCTTC. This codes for CSVDRVVNEQFF.

The CDR3 region is CASSTRDREYGYTF. CDR3 in DNA: TGTGCCAGCAGCACCCGGGACAGAGAATATGGCTACACCTTC. The chain has TRBV4-2 and TRBJ1-2, with 7 positions matching TRBD1. The germline V gene has CDR1 LGHNA and CDR2 YNFKEQ. Trimming cost V 5 bases and J 5 bases; bases outside gene matches: 8. There are 14 residues in the CDR3.

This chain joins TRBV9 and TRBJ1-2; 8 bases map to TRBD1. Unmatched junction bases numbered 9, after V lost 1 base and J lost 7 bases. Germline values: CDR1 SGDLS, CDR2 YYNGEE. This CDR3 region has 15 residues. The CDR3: CASSVSGTGSTGYTF. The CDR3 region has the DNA TGTGCCAGCAGCGTATCCGGGACAGGTTCTACTGGCTACACCTTC. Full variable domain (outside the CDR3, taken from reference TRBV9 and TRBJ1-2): DSGVTQTPKHLITATGQRVTLRCSPRSGDLSVYWYQQSLDQGLQFLIQYYNGEERAKGNILERFSAQQFPDLHSELNLSSLELGDSALYFCASSVSGTGSTGYTFGSGTRLTVV.

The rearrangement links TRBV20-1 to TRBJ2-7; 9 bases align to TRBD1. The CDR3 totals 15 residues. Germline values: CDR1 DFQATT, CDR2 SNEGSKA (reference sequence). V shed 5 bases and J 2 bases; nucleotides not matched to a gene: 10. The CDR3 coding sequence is TGCAGTGCTGAGACAGGGGGTACCCTGACCTACGAGCAGTACTTC. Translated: CSAETGGTLTYEQYF.

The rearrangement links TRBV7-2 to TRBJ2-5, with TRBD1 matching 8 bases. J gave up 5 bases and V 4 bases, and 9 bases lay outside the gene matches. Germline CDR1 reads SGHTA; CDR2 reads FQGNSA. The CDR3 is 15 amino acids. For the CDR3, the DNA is TGTGCCAGCAGCTCGGACAGGGCGTTAGGGGAGACCCAGTACTTC. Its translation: CASSSDRALGETQYF.

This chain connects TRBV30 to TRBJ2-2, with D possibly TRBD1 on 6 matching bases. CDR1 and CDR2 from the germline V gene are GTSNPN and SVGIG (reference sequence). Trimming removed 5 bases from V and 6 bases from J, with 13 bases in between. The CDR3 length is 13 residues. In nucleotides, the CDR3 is TGTGCCTGGGACCCACAGGGCCCCGGGGAGCTGTTTTTT. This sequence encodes CAWDPQGPGELFF.

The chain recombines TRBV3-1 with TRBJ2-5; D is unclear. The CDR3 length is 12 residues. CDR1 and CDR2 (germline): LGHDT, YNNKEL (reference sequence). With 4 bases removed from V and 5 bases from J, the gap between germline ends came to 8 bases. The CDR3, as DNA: TGTGCCAGCAGCCCCGAAAGGGAGACCCAGTACTTC. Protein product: CASSPERETQYF.

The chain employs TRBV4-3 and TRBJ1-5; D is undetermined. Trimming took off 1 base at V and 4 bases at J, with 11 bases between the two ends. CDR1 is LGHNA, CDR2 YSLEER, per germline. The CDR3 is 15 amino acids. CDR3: CASSQVWRQNQPQHF. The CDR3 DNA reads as TGCGCCAGCAGCCAAGTCTGGCGCCAGAATCAGCCCCAGCATTTT.

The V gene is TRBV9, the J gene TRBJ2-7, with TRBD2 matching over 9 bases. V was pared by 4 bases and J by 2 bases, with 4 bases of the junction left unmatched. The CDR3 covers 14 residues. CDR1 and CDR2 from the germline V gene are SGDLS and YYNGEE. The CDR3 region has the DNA TGTGCCAGCAGCAATCCTAGCGGGACCTACGAGCAGTACTTC. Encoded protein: CASSNPSGTYEQYF.

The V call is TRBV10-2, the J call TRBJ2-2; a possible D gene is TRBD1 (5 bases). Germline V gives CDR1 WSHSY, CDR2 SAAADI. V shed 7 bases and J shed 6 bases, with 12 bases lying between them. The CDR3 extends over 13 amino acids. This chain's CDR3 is CASKGFDAGELFF. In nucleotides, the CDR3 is TGCGCCAGCAAGGGGTTTGACGCCGGGGAGCTGTTTTTT.